The clone carrying this TCR beta chain is categorized as medium-sized. The record originates from a study of HIV-infected patients and healthy controls. 450 to 600 ng RNA was reverse transcribed with alpha and beta constant-region primers. Alpha and beta chain libraries were made separately by chain-specific third strand synthesis with multiplexing indices. One entry per CDR3 protein results from TCRdb running MiXCR on the 5' RACE reads. The sample includes 4,000 to 4,500 distinct CDR3 sequences, 13% of them seen just once. Whole blood was used without fractionation, so all unsorted peripheral T cells were included. In germline, CDR1 is SGHTA, CDR2 FQGNSA. V gave up 5 bases and J gave up 4 bases, with 15 bases separating them. This CDR3 spans 14 amino acids.

The V gene is TRBV7-2, the J gene TRBJ2-7, with D hard to call. This specimen was blood, taken before antiretroviral therapy. The TCR comes from an adult with HIV infection. The CDR3 here is CASSTTYGAYEQYF. Here the CDR3 DNA reads TGTGCCAGCAGCACCACCTACGGTGCGTACGAGCAGTACTTC.